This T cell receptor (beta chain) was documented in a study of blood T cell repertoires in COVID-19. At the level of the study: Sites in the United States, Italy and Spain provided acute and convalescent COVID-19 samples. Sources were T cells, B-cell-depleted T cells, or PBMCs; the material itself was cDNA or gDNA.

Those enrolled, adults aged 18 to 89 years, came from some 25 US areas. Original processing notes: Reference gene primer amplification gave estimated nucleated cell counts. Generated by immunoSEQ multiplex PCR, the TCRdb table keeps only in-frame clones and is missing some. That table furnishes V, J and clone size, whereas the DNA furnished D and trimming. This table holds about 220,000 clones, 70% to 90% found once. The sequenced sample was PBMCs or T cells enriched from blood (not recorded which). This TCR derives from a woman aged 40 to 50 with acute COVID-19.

The CDR3 DNA sequence: TGTGCCAGCAGTCAAGAACCCGGGACAGGGGCTGGCTACACCTTC. Translated, it gives CASSQEPGTGAGYTF. The chain joins TRBV27 to TRBJ1-2; TRBD1 matches 10 bases. The J segment lost 7 bases and the V segment lost 5 bases, leaving 10 bases of the junction unmatched. Germline assignment: CDR1 MNHEY and CDR2 SMNVEV (reference sequence). The CDR3 contains 15 residues.